What follows is one T cell receptor (beta chain) and its context. The data belong to a study of control samples from healthy donors and cancer patients. This CDR3 has 17 amino acids. CDR1 ENHRY and CDR2 SYGVKD come from the germline V gene. V was trimmed by 6 bases and J by 3 bases, leaving 24 bases between them. The data were produced by immunoSEQ multiplex PCR, yet TCRdb's version contains in-frame clones alone and is incomplete. This repertoire shows approximately 90,000 clones, over 75% found once; its top ten account for over 2%. The genes are TRBV10-3 and TRBJ2-7; possibly TRBD1 for D (7 bases). The material sequenced was blood. The sequence was collected from a woman aged 40-49 years in good health. CDR3 sequence: CAIRIGAGGTEYYEQYF. CDR3 coding DNA: TGTGCCATCAGAATAGGGGCCGGCGGGACAGAATACTACGAGCAGTACTTC.